Sequencing of this T cell receptor (beta chain) was carried out in a study of cytomegalovirus exposure and HLA in healthy donors. Study as a whole: A preliminary data release comprised roughly 80 million unique TCRs obtained from HLA-typed donors. Overall study findings and caveats: Reportedly, HLA-A and HLA-B alleles of most subjects were accurately predicted from TCR beta. TCR beta V- and J-gene trimming was later associated with a missense DCLRE1C variant.

CDR3 length: 15 residues. The V end lost 3 bases, the J end lost 11 bases, and 22 bases lay between the germline ends. Germline values: CDR1 LNHDA, CDR2 SQIVND (reference sequence). As to this clone: Its antigen is currently unknown.

These donors, healthy bone marrow donors, were studied. The PCR used 60 Vbeta and 13 Jbeta primers. Assay used: immunoSEQ multiplex PCR; TCRdb lists only in-frame clones, some missing. The sample lists 75,000 to 95,000 clones; 50% to 80% were seen once. The source is a man aged 30-40 years in good health and CMV-seronegative. This chain links TRBV19 with TRBJ1-2; D is perhaps TRBD1 (6 bases). Sequenced material: PBMCs. DNA for the CDR3: TGTGCCAGTAGTATGGGGGTCTGGCAGGGGCGAACTTACACCTTC. Residues: CASSMGVWQGRTYTF.